The 15 T cell receptor beta chains below come from one sample, sequenced in a study of blood T cell repertoires in COVID-19. TCRdb's table, derived via immunoSEQ multiplex PCR, lists solely in-frame clones and lacks some. The data contain 250,000 or so clones, 70% to 90% of them singletons. The material sequenced was PBMCs or T cells enriched from blood (not recorded which). Every receptor here comes from a woman between 45 and 60 years old who had recovered from COVID-19.

J is TRBJ2-2 and V is TRBV27; tentatively, D is TRBD1 (6 bases). This CDR3 region has 14 residues. V shed 4 bases and J shed 6 bases, with 12 bases lying between them. In germline, CDR1 is MNHEY, CDR2 SMNVEV (reference sequence). The CDR3 DNA reads as TGTGCCAGCAGTTCGACAGGAATCTCCGGGGAGCTGTTTTTT. It specifies CASSSTGISGELFF.

The chain joins TRBV2 to TRBJ2-5, with D unclear. CDR1 and CDR2 from the germline V gene are SNHLY and FYNNEI. The ends were cut back, 5 bases at V and 5 bases at J, with 15 bases in the middle. The CDR3 loop spans 14 amino acids. Here the CDR3 reads CASSQETAMETQYF. The CDR3 DNA reads as TGTGCCAGCAGTCAGGAAACGGCAATGGAGACCCAGTACTTC. The whole variable domain, remainder taken from reference TRBV2 and TRBJ2-5, is EPEVTQTPSHQVTQMGQEVILRCVPISNHLYFYWYRQILGQKVEFLVSFYNNEISEKSEIFDDQFSVERPDGSNFTLKIRSTKLEDSAMYFCASSQETAMETQYFGPGTRLLVL.

The chain recombines TRBV11-2 with TRBJ2-3; D not resolved. The V end lost 5 bases, the J end lost 4 bases, and 13 bases lay between the germline ends. Looked up from germline, CDR1 is SGHAT and CDR2 is FQNNGV. The CDR3 sequence is 14 residues long. CDR3 amino acids: CASSTVTRADTQYF. CDR3 sequence (DNA): TGTGCCAGCAGCACCGTAACCCGGGCAGATACGCAGTATTTT.

The rearrangement links TRBV21-1 to TRBJ2-3; the table's D call, TRBD1, has no DNA check behind it. TRBV21-1 corresponds to a pseudogene. The CDR3 is 15 residues long. CDR3 DNA sequence: TGTGCCAGCAGCAAAGTTCAGGTTAGCACAGATACGCAGTATTTT. It specifies CASSKVQVSTDTQYF.

The genes are TRBV3-1 (or the pseudogene TRBV3-2) and TRBJ1-4; D not certain. Germline CDR1 and CDR2: LGHDT and YNNKEL (reference sequence). V was cut by 0 bases and J by 8 bases, with 13 bases left in between. This CDR3 has 15 residues. This CDR3 reads CASSQDEGRGEKLFF. CDR3 nucleotide sequence: TGTGCCAGCAGCCAAGACGAAGGTCGAGGGGAAAAACTGTTTTTT.

This chain connects TRBV3-1 (or the pseudogene TRBV3-2) to TRBJ2-3, with TRBD1 matching over 8 bases. CDR3 length: 14 amino acids. The ends lost 4 bases at V and 6 bases at J; junction bases unmatched: 6. CDR1 and CDR2 from the germline V gene are LGHDT and YNNKEL (reference sequence). The CDR3 is CASSPRTGTDTQYF. The CDR3 nucleotides read TGTGCCAGCAGCCCCCGGACAGGGACGGATACGCAGTATTTT.

This sequence joins TRBV3-1 (or the pseudogene TRBV3-2) and TRBJ1-6; possibly TRBD1 for D (5 bases). The CDR3 loop spans 16 amino acids. V dropped 0 bases and J dropped 9 bases, with 15 bases sitting between them. In germline, CDR1 is LGHDT, CDR2 YNNKEL (reference sequence). As DNA, the CDR3 is TGTGCCAGCAGCCAAGATCGCGGCAGGGTCGGTTCACCCCTCCACTTT. This gives the protein CASSQDRGRVGSPLHF.

This chain joins TRBV27 and TRBJ1-2; TRBD1 agrees at 11 bases. The CDR3 consists of 16 residues. Per the germline V gene, CDR1 is MNHEY and CDR2 is SMNVEV (reference sequence). The ends lost 5 bases at V and 2 bases at J; junction bases unmatched: 7. The CDR3 coding sequence is TGTGCCAGCAGTCCGGGACAGGGGGTAGTAAACTATGGCTACACCTTC. Protein product: CASSPGQGVVNYGYTF.

The J gene is TRBJ1-2, the V gene TRBV18; D gene uncertain. Trimming took 3 bases from V and 6 from J, leaving 11 bases between them. The CDR3 runs to 13 residues. Looked up from germline, CDR1 is KGHSH and CDR2 is LQKENI. CDR3 in DNA: TGTGCCAGCTCACCGTACTCGAGCGATGGCTACACCTTC. Its protein product is CASSPYSSDGYTF.

The V and J genes are TRBV3-1 (or the pseudogene TRBV3-2) and TRBJ2-3, with TRBD2 matching over 9 bases. Trimming took 1 base from V and 0 from J; bases not matched to a gene: 5. Germline V gene sequence: CDR1 LGHDT, CDR2 YNNKEL (reference sequence). CDR3 length: 17 amino acids. The CDR3 sequence is CASSQASLAGSTDTQYF. The DNA for the CDR3 is TGTGCCAGCAGCCAAGCATCACTAGCGGGTAGCACAGATACGCAGTATTTT.

The J gene is TRBJ1-3, the V gene TRBV7-9; D unclear. This CDR3 contains 14 residues. Germline V CDR1 and CDR2: SEHNR, FQNEAQ (reference sequence). Trimming took off 0 bases at V and 0 bases at J, with 3 bases between the two ends. The CDR3 here is CASSLAISGNTIYF. The CDR3 region has the DNA TGTGCCAGCAGCTTAGCCATCTCTGGAAACACCATATATTTT.

The V call is TRBV9, the J call TRBJ2-3; the match to TRBD1 covers 7 bases. Germline assignment: CDR1 SGDLS and CDR2 YYNGEE. The CDR3 is 14 amino acids. The V and J ends lost 1 base and 1 base, in that order; junction bases with no gene match: 0. Written as DNA, the CDR3 is TGTGCCAGCAGCGTACAGGGGGGCACAGATACGCAGTATTTT. Translation: CASSVQGGTDTQYF.

In DNA form, the CDR3 reads TGTGCCAGTAGTCGGGACAGGGATTATGGCTACACCTTC. Translating it yields CASSRDRDYGYTF. This sequence joins TRBV19 and TRBJ1-2; the match to TRBD1 covers 9 bases. The CDR3 has 13 amino acids. Unmatched junction bases numbered 3, after V lost 5 bases and J lost 5 bases. Looked up from germline, CDR1 is LNHDA and CDR2 is SQIVND (reference sequence).

The CDR3 loop is CASSQTLGGRAEAFF. CDR3 nucleotide sequence: TGCGCCAGCAGCCAAACCCTGGGGGGGCGGGCTGAAGCTTTCTTT. This chain uses TRBV4-1 with TRBJ1-1; weak D call: TRBD1 (6 bases). Germline V gene sequence: CDR1 MGHRA, CDR2 YSYEKL. The length of the CDR3 is 15 residues. The V end was cut by 2 bases, the J end by 6 bases, with 16 bases between.

This chain links TRBV7-2 with TRBJ1-5; 12 bases fit TRBD1. CDR1 SGHTA and CDR2 FQGNSA come from the germline V gene. V shed 5 bases and J 7 bases; nucleotides not matched to a gene: 3. CDR3 length equals 14 residues. CDR3 residues: CASSPGQGAQPQHF. The CDR3 DNA follows: TGTGCCAGCAGCCCGGGACAGGGGGCACAGCCCCAGCATTTT.